The source of this T cell receptor beta chain is a study of cytomegalovirus exposure and HLA in healthy donors. Both 60 Vbeta primers and 13 Jbeta primers went into the PCR. Using immunoSEQ multiplex PCR, the repertoire was profiled, and TCRdb retains in-frame clones only, with some absent. The table has fewer than 110,000 clones, 76% seen once. Germline CDR1 is SGHNT and CDR2 is YYREEE (reference sequence). The V and J ends lost 3 bases and 6 bases, in that order; junction bases with no gene match: 13. This CDR3 spans 18 amino acids. The sequence derives from a man aged 35 to 55 in good health and CMV-seronegative. The sample comprised PBMCs. This sequence joins TRBV5-4 and TRBJ2-3; 13 nucleotides agree with TRBD2. The CDR3 region has the DNA TGTGCCAGCAGCTCCCGGACTAGCGGGGGCCCTAAGGCGGATACGCAGTATTTT. It translates to CASSSRTSGGPKADTQYF. Drawing the rest from reference TRBV5-4 and TRBJ2-3, the complete variable domain is ETGVTQSPTHLIKTRGQQVTLRCSSQSGHNTVSWYQQALGQGPQFIFQYYREEENGRGNFPPRFSGLQFPNYSSELNVNALELDDSALYLCASSSRTSGGPKADTQYFGPGTRLTVL.